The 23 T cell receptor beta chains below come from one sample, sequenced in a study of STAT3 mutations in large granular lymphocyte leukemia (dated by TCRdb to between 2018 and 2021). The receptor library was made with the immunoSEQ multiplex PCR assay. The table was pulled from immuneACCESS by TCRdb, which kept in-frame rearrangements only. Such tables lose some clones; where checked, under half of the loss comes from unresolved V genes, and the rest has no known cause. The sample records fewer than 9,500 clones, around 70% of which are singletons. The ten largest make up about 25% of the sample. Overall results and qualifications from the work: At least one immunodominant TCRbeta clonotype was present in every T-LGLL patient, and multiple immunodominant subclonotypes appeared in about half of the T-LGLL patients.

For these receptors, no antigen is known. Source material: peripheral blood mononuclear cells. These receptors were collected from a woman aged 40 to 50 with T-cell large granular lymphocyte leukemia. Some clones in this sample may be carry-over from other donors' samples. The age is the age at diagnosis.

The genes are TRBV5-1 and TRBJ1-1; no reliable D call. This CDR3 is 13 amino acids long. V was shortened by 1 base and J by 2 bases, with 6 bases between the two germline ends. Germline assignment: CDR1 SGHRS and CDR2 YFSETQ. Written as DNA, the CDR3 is TGCGCCAGCAGCTTGTGGGGAAACACTGAAGCTTTCTTT. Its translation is CASSLWGNTEAFF.

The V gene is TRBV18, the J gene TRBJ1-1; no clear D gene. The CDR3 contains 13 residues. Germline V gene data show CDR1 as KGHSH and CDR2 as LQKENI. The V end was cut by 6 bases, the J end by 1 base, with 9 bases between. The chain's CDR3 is CASSLQANTEAFF. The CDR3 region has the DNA TGTGCCAGCTCGCTCCAAGCGAACACTGAAGCTTTCTTT.

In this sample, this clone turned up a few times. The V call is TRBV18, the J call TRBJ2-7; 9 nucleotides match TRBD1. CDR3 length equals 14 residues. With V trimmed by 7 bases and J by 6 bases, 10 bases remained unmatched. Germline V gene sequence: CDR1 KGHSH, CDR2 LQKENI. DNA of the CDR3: TGTGCCAGCTTGCCGGGACAGGGAGGAGGCGAGCAGTACTTC. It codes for CASLPGQGGGEQYF.

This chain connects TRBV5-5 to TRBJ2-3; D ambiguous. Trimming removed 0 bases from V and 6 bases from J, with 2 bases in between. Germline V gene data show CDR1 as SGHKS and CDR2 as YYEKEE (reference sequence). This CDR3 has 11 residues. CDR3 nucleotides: TGTGCCAGCAGCTTGGGGGATACGCAGTATTTT. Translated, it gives CASSLGDTQYF.

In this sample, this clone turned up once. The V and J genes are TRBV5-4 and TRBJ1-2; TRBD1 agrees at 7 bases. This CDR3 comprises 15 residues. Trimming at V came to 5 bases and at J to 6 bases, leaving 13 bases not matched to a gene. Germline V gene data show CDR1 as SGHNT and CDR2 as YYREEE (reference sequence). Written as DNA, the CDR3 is TGTGCCAGCAGTTCCCTTCCGACAGGGTGGGATGGCTACACCTTC. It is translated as CASSSLPTGWDGYTF.

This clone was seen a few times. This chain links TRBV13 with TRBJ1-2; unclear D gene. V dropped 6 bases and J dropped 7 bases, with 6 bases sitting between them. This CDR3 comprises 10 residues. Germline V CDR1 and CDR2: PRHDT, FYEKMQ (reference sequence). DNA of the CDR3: TGTGCCAGCAGACCCTTTGGCTACACCTTC. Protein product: CASRPFGYTF.

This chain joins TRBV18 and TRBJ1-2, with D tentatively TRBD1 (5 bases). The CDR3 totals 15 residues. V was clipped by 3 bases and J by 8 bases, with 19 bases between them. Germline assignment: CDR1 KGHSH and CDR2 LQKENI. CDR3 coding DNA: TGTGCCAGCTCACCTGCCCGGGACGCAGGCGGGGGCTACACCTTC. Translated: CASSPARDAGGGYTF.

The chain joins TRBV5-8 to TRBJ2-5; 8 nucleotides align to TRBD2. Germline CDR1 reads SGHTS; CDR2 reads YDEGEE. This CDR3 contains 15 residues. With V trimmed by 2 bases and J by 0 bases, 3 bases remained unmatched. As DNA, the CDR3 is TGTGCCAGCAGCTTTGGAGCGGGAGACCAAGAGACCCAGTACTTC. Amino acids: CASSFGAGDQETQYF.

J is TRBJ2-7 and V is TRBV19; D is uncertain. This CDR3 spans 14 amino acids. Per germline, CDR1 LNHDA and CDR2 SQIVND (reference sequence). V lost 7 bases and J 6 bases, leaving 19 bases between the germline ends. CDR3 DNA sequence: TGTGCCAGTACCTACGATCGTGAGTGGGCCGAGCAGTACTTC. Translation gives CASTYDREWAEQYF.

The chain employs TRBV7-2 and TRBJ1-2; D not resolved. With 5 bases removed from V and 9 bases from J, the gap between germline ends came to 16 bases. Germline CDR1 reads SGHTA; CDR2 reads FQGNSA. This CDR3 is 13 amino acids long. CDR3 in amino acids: CASSRRAVWSYTF. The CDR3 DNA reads TGTGCCAGCAGCCGGAGGGCAGTCTGGAGCTACACCTTC.

The CDR3 reads CASSTLSDNEQFF. CDR3 coding DNA: TGTGCCAGCAGTACTTTATCGGACAATGAGCAGTTCTTC. V and J are TRBV6-6 and TRBJ2-1; D unclear. V was cut by 5 bases and J by 5 bases, with 10 bases left in between. Looked up from germline, CDR1 is MNHNY and CDR2 is SVGAGI (reference sequence). The CDR3 is made up of 13 amino acids.

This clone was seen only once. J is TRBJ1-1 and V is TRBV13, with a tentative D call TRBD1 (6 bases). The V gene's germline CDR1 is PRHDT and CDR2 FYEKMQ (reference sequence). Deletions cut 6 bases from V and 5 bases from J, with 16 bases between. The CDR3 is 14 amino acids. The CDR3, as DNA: TGTGCCAGCAGGCCAGAGACAGGTTTAACTGAAGCTTTCTTT. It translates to CASRPETGLTEAFF.

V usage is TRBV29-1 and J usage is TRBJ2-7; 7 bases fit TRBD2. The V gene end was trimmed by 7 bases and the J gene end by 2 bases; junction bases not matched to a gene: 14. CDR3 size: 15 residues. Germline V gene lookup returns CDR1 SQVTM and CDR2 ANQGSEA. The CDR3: CSARGGAGATYEQYF. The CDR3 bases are TGCAGCGCACGGGGCGGGGCGGGAGCGACCTACGAGCAGTACTTC.

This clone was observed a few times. The CDR3 sequence: CASSYTSGGAYEQYF. The CDR3 DNA is TGTGCCAGCAGCTACACTAGCGGGGGGGCCTACGAGCAGTACTTC. The J gene is TRBJ2-7, the V gene TRBV7-2, with TRBD2 matching over 13 bases. V gave up 4 bases and J gave up 2 bases; unmatched junction bases: 2. Germline CDR1 SGHTA, CDR2 FQGNSA. CDR3 length equals 15 residues.

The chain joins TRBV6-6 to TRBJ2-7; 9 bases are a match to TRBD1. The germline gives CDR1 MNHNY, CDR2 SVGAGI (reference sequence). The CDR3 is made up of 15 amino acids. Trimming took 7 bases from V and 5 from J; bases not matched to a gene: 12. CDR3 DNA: TGTGCCAGCAACCAACCCCGGGACAGGGTCCACGAGCAGTACTTC. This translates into CASNQPRDRVHEQYF.

CDR3 DNA: TGTGCCAGCAGCGAGGGACAGGGGGCGGAAAACACCATATATTTT. This encodes CASSEGQGAENTIYF. The genes are TRBV7-9 and TRBJ1-3, with 12 bases identical to TRBD1. Trimming removed 5 bases from V and 6 bases from J; junction bases left unmatched: 5. The CDR3 spans 15 residues. Germline CDR1 SEHNR, CDR2 FQNEAQ (reference sequence).

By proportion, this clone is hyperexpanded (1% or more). CDR3 in amino acids: CASSPRQDTEAFF. Written as DNA, the CDR3 is TGTGCCAGCTCACCACGGCAGGACACTGAAGCTTTCTTT. V usage is TRBV18 and J usage is TRBJ1-1; D gene unclear. This CDR3 region has 13 residues. Germline CDR1 is KGHSH and CDR2 is LQKENI. Trimming removed 1 base at V and 3 bases at J, with 6 bases between. Full variable domain (missing parts from reference TRBV18 and TRBJ1-1): NAGVMQNPRHLVRRRGQEARLRCSPMKGHSHVYWYRQLPEEGLKFMVYLQKENIIDESGMPKERFSAEFPKEGPSILRIQQVVRGDSAAYFCASSPRQDTEAFFGQGTRLTVV.

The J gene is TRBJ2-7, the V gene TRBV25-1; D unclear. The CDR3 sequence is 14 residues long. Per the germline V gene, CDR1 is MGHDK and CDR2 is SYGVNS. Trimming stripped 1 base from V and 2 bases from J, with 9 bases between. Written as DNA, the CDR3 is TGTGCCAGCAGTGAATCCGCAGAGACCTACGAGCAGTACTTC. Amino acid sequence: CASSESAETYEQYF.

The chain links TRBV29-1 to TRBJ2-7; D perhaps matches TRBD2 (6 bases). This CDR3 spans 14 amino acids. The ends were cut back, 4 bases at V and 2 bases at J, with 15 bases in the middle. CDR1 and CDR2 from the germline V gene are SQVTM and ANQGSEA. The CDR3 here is CSVVGGARTYEQYF. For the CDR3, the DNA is TGCAGCGTTGTCGGCGGGGCCAGAACCTACGAGCAGTACTTC.

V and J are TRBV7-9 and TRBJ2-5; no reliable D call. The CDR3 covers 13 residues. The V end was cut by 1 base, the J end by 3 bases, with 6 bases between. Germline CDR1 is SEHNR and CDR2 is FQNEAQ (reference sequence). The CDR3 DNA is TGTGCCAGCAGCTTAGAGGACGAAGAGACCCAGTACTTC. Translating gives CASSLEDEETQYF.

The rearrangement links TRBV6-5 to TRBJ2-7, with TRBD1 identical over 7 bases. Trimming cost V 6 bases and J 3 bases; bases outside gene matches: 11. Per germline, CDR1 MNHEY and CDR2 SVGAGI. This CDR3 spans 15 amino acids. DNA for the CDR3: TGTGCCAGCAGCCTGACAGGGCATCCCGGCTACGAGCAGTACTTC. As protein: CASSLTGHPGYEQYF.

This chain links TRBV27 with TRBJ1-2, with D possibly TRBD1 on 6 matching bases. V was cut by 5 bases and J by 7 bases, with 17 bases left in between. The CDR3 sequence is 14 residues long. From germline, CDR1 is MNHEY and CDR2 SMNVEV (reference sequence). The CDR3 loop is CASSASTGYGGYTF. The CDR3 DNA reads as TGTGCCAGCAGTGCATCGACAGGTTATGGTGGCTACACCTTC.

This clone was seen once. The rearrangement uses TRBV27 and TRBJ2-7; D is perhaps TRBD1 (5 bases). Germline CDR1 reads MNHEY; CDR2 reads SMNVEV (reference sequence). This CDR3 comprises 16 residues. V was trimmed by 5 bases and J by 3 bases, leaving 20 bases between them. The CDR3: CASSPLMGQKHYEQYF. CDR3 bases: TGTGCCAGCAGTCCCCTCATGGGGCAGAAACACTACGAGCAGTACTTC.